One and the same sample provided the 17 T cell receptor beta chains below, sequenced in a study of blood T cell repertoires in COVID-19. Only in-frame clones appear in the TCRdb table, and some are missing; sequencing was by immunoSEQ multiplex PCR. The sample comprises around 180,000 clones, less than 90% of which are singletons, and roughly 20% rests with the top ten. Material: peripheral blood. Receptor source: a man between 65 and 85 years old with active or convalescent COVID-19.

The chain recombines TRBV9 with TRBJ1-1; no definite D call. CDR1 is SGDLS, CDR2 YYNGEE, per germline. CDR3 length: 16 residues. V was shortened by 0 bases and J by 0 bases, with 12 bases between the two germline ends. This CDR3 is CASSVVPLSVNTEAFF. The CDR3 coding sequence is TGTGCCAGCAGCGTAGTCCCCCTTTCTGTGAACACTGAAGCTTTCTTT.

V usage is TRBV6-5 and J usage is TRBJ2-7; possible D gene TRBD2, 6 bases. The V end lost 6 bases, the J end lost 5 bases, and 11 bases lay between the germline ends. Germline-derived CDR1 and CDR2 are MNHEY and SVGAGI. The CDR3 runs 12 residues. CDR3 in DNA: TGTGCCAGCAGGTCGGGAGTCCACGAGCAGTACTTC. As protein: CASRSGVHEQYF.

The chain combines TRBV7-3 with TRBJ2-1, with a possible D match to TRBD2 (6 bases). The CDR3 covers 16 residues. The germline CDR1 and CDR2 sequences are SGHTA and FQGTGA. V was cut by 2 bases and J by 0 bases, with 11 bases left in between. CDR3 in DNA: TGTGCCAGCAGCTTAGCTAGCGTAAGCTCCTACAATGAGCAGTTCTTC. It yields the protein CASSLASVSSYNEQFF.

This clone appeared a single time. The chain links TRBV7-2 to TRBJ2-2, with TRBD1 as a possible D gene (5 bases). The CDR3 loop spans 14 amino acids. Germline lookup yields CDR1 SGHTA and CDR2 FQGNSA. Between the trimmed V and J ends, which lost 2 bases and 7 bases, there was a span of 11 bases. CDR3 loop: CASSLIRVDGELFF. CDR3 sequence (DNA): TGTGCCAGCAGCTTAATCAGGGTTGACGGGGAGCTGTTTTTT.

This clone was found a few times. The CDR3 coding sequence is TGTGCCAGCTCACCATCGCCAGGGACTCTGGACACCATATATTTT. It is translated as CASSPSPGTLDTIYF. The V call is TRBV18, the J call TRBJ1-3; D possibly corresponds to TRBD1 (5 bases). V lost 2 bases and J 8 bases, leaving 16 bases between the germline ends. From germline, CDR1 is KGHSH and CDR2 LQKENI. The CDR3 runs 15 residues.

The rearrangement uses TRBV28 and TRBJ1-2; 11 bases are a match to TRBD1. This CDR3 region has 14 residues. Germline CDR1 and CDR2: MDHEN and SYDVKM. V lost 4 bases, J lost 7 bases, and 5 bases stayed unmatched. CDR3: CASSSGQGAGGYTF. The CDR3 DNA follows: TGTGCCAGCAGTTCCGGACAGGGGGCGGGTGGCTACACCTTC.

The V call is TRBV28, the J call TRBJ2-1; 10 positions agree with TRBD2. Germline V gene sequence: CDR1 MDHEN, CDR2 SYDVKM. V was clipped by 6 bases and J by 8 bases; unmatched bases: 13. The CDR3 sequence is 16 residues long. Here the CDR3 DNA reads TGTGCCAGCAGCCCCTTTTTTAGCGGGGGGTCGGATGAGCAGTTCTTC. This codes for CASSPFFSGGSDEQFF.

The DNA for the CDR3 is TGCGCCAGCAGCGGAAGGGACAGAAAGAGCTCTGGAAACACCATATATTTT. Its protein product is CASSGRDRKSSGNTIYF. This sequence joins TRBV5-1 and TRBJ1-3; 7 nucleotides line up with TRBD1. There are 17 residues in the CDR3. Germline-derived CDR1 and CDR2 are SGHRS and YFSETQ. V dropped 4 bases and J dropped 0; count of bases not matched to a gene: 10.

This clone was seen a few times. The rearrangement uses TRBV30 and TRBJ2-7; 9 bases line up with TRBD1. The J segment lost 7 bases and the V segment lost 5 bases, leaving 15 bases of the junction unmatched. The CDR3 consists of 15 residues. Germline CDR1 and CDR2: GTSNPN and SVGIG (reference sequence). For the CDR3, the DNA is TGTGCCTGGCGAGGACTCGGACAGGGGTTTGGGGAGCAGTACTTC. Protein product: CAWRGLGQGFGEQYF. Supplemented by reference TRBV30 and TRBJ2-7, the full variable domain reads SQTIHQWPATLVQPVGSPLSLECTVEGTSNPNLYWYRQAAGRGLQLLFYSVGIGQISSEVPQNLSASRPQDRQFILSSKKLLLSDSGFYLCAWRGLGQGFGEQYFGPGTRLTVT.

The V and J genes are TRBV18 and TRBJ1-1; possibly TRBD1 for D (6 bases). The germline V gene encodes CDR1 KGHSH and CDR2 LQKENI. Trimming shortened V by 4 bases and J by 3 bases, and 15 bases separated the two germline ends. This CDR3 is built from 15 residues. The CDR3 loop reads CASSLVGGGDTEAFF. The CDR3, as DNA: TGTGCCAGCTCACTGGTAGGGGGTGGTGACACTGAAGCTTTCTTT.

The V gene is TRBV6-5, the J gene TRBJ1-4; a weak D match, TRBD1 (5 bases). V shed 3 bases and J shed 10 bases, with 12 bases lying between them. This CDR3 comprises 13 residues. Germline CDR1 is MNHEY and CDR2 is SVGAGI. The CDR3: CASSYTGGGKLFF. CDR3 DNA: TGTGCCAGCAGTTATACAGGCGGGGGAAAACTGTTTTTT.

V gene TRBV9 combines with J gene TRBJ2-3; 8 positions agree with TRBD1. The CDR3 extends over 16 amino acids. Germline trimming cut 0 bases from V and 2 bases from J; bases unmatched to any gene: 5. The germline CDR1 and CDR2 sequences are SGDLS and YYNGEE. DNA of the CDR3: TGTGCCAGCAGCGTAGGGACAGGGAGCTTCACAGATACGCAGTATTTT. Protein sequence: CASSVGTGSFTDTQYF.

This sequence joins TRBV7-6 and TRBJ2-1; D is possibly TRBD2 (5 bases). Germline V gene sequence: CDR1 SGHVS, CDR2 FNYEAQ. Trimming took 1 base from V and 0 from J, leaving 16 bases between them. The CDR3 contains 18 residues. The CDR3 DNA is TGTGCCAGCAGCTTAGTGTCGGCGGGTTTTAGCTCCTACAATGAGCAGTTCTTC. Its protein product is CASSLVSAGFSSYNEQFF.

The rearrangement joins TRBV4-1 to TRBJ1-4; D is perhaps TRBD1 (6 bases). The CDR3 has 15 amino acids. Trimming removed 5 bases from V and 7 bases from J, with 17 bases in between. Germline CDR1 and CDR2: MGHRA and YSYEKL. The CDR3 DNA follows: TGCGCCAGCAGCGTCCCAGGGGTGCAGGGTGAAAAACTGTTTTTT. The encoded protein is CASSVPGVQGEKLFF.

This clone has only one observation. The chain joins TRBV28 to TRBJ2-2; D perhaps matches TRBD1 (7 bases). The CDR3 consists of 13 residues. V lost 10 bases to trimming and J lost 5 bases, with 14 bases between them. The germline CDR1 and CDR2 sequences are MDHEN and SYDVKM. The CDR3 nucleotides are TGTGCCACCGCGGGACAGTTAACCGGGGAGCTGTTTTTT. It specifies CATAGQLTGELFF.

The chain has TRBV7-2 and TRBJ2-1; 8 bases line up with TRBD2. J gave up 8 bases and V 1 base, and 7 bases lay outside the gene matches. The CDR3 is 15 amino acids. In germline, CDR1 is SGHTA, CDR2 FQGNSA. CDR3 coding DNA: TGTGCCAGCAGCTTAGGGATCGGGGGGGCGTATGAGCAGTTCTTC. Translation: CASSLGIGGAYEQFF.

The rearrangement links TRBV5-1 to TRBJ1-3; the match to TRBD1 covers 7 bases. V lost 0 bases, J lost 0 bases, and 3 bases stayed unmatched. The CDR3 totals 16 residues. Germline CDR1 reads SGHRS; CDR2 reads YFSETQ. The CDR3 sequence is CASSLDDRVSGNTIYF. The CDR3 coding sequence is TGCGCCAGCAGCTTGGACGACAGGGTCTCTGGAAACACCATATATTTT. The whole variable domain, filled in from reference TRBV5-1 and TRBJ1-3, reads KAGVTQTPRYLIKTRGQQVTLSCSPISGHRSVSWYQQTPGQGLQFLFEYFSETQRNKGNFPGRFSGRQFSNSRSEMNVSTLELGDSALYLCASSLDDRVSGNTIYFGEGSWLTVV.